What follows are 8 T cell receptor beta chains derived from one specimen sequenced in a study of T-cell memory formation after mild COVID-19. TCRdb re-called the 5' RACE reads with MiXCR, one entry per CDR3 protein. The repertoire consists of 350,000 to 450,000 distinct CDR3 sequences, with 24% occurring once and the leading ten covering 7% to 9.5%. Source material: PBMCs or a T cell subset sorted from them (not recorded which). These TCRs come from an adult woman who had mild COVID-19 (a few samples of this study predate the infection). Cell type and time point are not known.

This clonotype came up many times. CDR3 in amino acids: CASSLVAGGPGTYEQYF. The CDR3 DNA reads TGCGCCAGCAGCCTTGTAGCGGGAGGGCCGGGGACGTACGAGCAGTACTTC. The rearrangement uses TRBV5-1 and TRBJ2-7; 11 bases agree with TRBD2. The germline gives CDR1 SGHRS, CDR2 YFSETQ. V lost 4 bases and J lost 4; bases outside the gene matches: 13. This CDR3 region has 17 residues.

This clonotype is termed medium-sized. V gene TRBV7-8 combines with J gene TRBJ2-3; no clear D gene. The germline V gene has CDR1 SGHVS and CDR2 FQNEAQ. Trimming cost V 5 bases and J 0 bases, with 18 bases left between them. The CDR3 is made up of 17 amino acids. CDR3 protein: CASSGPLTATSTDTQYF. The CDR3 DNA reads TGTGCCAGCAGCGGGCCCTTGACGGCGACTAGCACAGATACGCAGTATTTT.

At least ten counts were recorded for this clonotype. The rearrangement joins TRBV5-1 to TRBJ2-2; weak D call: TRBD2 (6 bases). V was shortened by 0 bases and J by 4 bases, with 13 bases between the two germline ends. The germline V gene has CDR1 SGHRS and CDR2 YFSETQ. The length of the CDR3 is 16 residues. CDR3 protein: CASSLDGGLSTGELFF. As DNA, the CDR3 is TGCGCCAGCAGCTTGGATGGAGGGTTGAGCACCGGGGAGCTGTTTTTT.

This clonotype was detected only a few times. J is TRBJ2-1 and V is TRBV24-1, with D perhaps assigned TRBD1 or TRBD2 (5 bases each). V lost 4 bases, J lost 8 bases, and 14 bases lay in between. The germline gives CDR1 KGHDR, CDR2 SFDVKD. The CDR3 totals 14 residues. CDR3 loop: CATSDLGPGDEQFF. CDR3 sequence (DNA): TGTGCCACCAGTGACCTGGGACCGGGCGATGAGCAGTTCTTC.

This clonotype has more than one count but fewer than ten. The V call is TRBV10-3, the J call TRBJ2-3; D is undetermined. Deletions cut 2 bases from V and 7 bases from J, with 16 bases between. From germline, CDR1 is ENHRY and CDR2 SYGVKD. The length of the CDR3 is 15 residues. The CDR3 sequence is CAISEPRHQGNTQYF. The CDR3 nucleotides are TGTGCCATCAGTGAGCCGCGACATCAAGGGAATACGCAGTATTTT.

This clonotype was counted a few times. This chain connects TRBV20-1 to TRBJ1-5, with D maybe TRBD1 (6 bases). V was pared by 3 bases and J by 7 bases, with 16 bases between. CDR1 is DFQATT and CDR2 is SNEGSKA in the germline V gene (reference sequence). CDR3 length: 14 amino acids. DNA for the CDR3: TGCAGTGCTAGTCTGGGAGGGGGTAGGCAGCCCCAGCATTTT. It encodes CSASLGGGRQPQHF.

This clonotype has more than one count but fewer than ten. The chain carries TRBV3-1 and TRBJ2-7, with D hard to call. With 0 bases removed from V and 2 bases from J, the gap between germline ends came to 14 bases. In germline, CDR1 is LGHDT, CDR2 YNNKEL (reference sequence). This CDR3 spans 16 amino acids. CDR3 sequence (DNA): TGTGCCAGCAGCCAAGACGGAGACATGGGCACCTACGAGCAGTACTTC. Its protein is CASSQDGDMGTYEQYF.

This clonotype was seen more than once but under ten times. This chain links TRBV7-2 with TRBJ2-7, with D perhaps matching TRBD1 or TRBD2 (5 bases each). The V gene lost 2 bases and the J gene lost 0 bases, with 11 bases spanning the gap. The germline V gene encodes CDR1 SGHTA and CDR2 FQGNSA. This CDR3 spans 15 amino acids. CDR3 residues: CASSLSRDASYEQYF. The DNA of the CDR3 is TGTGCCAGCAGCTTATCCCGGGACGCCTCCTACGAGCAGTACTTC.